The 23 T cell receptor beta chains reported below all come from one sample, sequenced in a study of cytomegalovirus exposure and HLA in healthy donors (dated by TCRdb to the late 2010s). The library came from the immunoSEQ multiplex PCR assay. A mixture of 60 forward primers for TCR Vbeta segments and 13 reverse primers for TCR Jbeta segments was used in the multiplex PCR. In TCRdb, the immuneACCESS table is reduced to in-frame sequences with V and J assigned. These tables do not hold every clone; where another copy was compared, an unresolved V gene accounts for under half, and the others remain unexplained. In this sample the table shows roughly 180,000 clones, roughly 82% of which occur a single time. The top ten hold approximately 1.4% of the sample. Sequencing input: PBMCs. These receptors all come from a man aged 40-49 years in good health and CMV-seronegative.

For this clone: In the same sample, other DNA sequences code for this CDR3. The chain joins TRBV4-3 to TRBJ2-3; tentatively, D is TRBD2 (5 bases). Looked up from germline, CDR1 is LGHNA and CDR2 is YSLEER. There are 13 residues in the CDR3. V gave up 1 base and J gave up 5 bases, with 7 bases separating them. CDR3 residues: CASSQGEGDTQYF. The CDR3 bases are TGCGCCAGCAGCCAAGGAGAGGGAGATACGCAGTATTTT.

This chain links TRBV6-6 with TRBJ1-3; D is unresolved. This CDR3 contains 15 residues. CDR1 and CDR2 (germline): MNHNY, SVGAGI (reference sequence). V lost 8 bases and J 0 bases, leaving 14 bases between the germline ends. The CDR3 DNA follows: TGTGCCAGCGGATGGGGAGGGTCCTCTGGAAACACCATATATTTT. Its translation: CASGWGGSSGNTIYF.

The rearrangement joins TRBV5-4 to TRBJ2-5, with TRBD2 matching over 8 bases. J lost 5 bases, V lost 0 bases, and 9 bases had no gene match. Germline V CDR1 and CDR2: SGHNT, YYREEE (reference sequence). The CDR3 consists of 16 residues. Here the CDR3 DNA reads TGTGCCAGCAGCTTGGATTCCGCGGGGGGAGGGGAGACCCAGTACTTC. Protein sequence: CASSLDSAGGGETQYF.

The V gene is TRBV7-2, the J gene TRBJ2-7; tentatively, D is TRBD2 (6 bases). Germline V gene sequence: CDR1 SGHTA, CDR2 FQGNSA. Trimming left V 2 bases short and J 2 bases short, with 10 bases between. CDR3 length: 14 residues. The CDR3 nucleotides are TGTGCCAGCAGCTTAATGTCTAGCGCCTACGAGCAGTACTTC. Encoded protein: CASSLMSSAYEQYF.

The CDR3 sequence: CASSFRDRGYGYTF. Written as DNA, the CDR3 is TGTGCCAGCAGTTTCCGGGACAGGGGCTATGGCTACACCTTC. The rearrangement links TRBV28 to TRBJ1-2; 10 nucleotides match TRBD1. J gave up 4 bases and V 3 bases, and 2 bases lay outside the gene matches. The CDR3 length is 14 residues. CDR1 and CDR2 from the germline V gene are MDHEN and SYDVKM.

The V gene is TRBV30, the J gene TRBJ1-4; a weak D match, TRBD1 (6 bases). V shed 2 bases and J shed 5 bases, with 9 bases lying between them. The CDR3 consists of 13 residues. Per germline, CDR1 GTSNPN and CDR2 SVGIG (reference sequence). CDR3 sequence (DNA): TGTGCCTGGAGTTACAGGGAGAATGAAAAACTGTTTTTT. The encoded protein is CAWSYRENEKLFF.

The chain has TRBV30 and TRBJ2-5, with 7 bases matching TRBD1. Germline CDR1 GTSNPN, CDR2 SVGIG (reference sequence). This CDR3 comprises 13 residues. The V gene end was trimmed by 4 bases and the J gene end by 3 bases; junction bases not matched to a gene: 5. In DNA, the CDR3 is TGTGCCTGGACAACAGGGGCCAAAGAGACCCAGTACTTC. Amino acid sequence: CAWTTGAKETQYF.

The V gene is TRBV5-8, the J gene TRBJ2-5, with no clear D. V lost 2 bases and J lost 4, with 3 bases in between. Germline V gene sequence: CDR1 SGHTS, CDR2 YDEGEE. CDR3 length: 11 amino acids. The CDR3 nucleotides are TGTGCCAGCAGCTTAGCAGAGACCCAGTACTTC. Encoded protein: CASSLAETQYF.

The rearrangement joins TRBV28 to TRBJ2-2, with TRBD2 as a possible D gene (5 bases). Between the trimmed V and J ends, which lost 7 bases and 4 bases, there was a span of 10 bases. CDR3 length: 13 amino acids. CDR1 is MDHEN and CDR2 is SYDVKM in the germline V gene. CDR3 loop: CASTTGLTGELFF. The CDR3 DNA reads TGTGCCAGCACCACCGGACTCACCGGGGAGCTGTTTTTT.

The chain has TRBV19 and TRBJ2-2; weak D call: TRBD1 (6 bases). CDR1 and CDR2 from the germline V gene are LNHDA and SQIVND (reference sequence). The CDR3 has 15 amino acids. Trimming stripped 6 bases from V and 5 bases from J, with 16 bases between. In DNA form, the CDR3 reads TGTGCCAGTAGGGGGGACACCTCCTGGACCGGGGAGCTGTTTTTT. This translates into CASRGDTSWTGELFF.

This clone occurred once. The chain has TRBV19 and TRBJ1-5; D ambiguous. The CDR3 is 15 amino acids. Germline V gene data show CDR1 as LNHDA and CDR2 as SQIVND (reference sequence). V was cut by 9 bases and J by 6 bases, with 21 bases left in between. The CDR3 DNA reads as TGTGCCAGCAGCCCCTTGGGTAATCAGGCTCAGCCCCAGCATTTT. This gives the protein CASSPLGNQAQPQHF.

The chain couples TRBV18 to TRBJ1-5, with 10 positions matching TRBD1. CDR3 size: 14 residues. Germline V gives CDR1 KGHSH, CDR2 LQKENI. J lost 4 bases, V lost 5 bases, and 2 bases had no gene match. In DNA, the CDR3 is TGTGCCAGCTCATCGGACAGGGGGAATCAGCCCCAGCATTTT. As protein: CASSSDRGNQPQHF.

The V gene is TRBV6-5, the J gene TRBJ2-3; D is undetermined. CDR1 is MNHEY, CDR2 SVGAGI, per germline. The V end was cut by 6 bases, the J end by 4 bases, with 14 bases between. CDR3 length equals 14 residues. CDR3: CASSRGSLSDTQYF. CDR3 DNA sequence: TGTGCCAGCAGCCGCGGCTCCCTCTCAGATACGCAGTATTTT.

CDR3 loop: CASTPGQGRGNTIYF. The CDR3 coding sequence is TGTGCCAGCACCCCGGGACAGGGAAGAGGAAACACCATATATTTT. The rearrangement links TRBV2 to TRBJ1-3, with 9 bases fitting TRBD1. Germline trimming cut 7 bases from V and 4 bases from J; bases unmatched to any gene: 8. This CDR3 contains 15 residues. Germline values: CDR1 SNHLY, CDR2 FYNNEI.

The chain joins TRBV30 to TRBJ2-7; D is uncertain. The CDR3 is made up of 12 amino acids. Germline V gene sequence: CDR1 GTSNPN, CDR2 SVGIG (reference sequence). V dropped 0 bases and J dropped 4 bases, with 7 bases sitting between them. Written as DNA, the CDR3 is TGTGCCTGGAGTGTAAACAGATACGAGCAGTACTTC. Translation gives CAWSVNRYEQYF.

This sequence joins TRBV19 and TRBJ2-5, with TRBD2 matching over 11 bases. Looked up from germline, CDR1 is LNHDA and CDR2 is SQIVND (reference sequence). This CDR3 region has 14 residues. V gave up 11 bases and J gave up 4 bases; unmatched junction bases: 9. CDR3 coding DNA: TGTGCCTCCTTAGCGGGAGGGCTCGGAGAGACCCAGTACTTC. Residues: CASLAGGLGETQYF. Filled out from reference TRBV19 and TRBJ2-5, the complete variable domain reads DGGITQSPKYLFRKEGQNVTLSCEQNLNHDAMYWYRQDPGQGLRLIYYSQIVNDFQKGDIAEGYSVSREKKESFPLTVTSAQKNPTAFYLCASLAGGLGETQYFGPGTRLLVL.

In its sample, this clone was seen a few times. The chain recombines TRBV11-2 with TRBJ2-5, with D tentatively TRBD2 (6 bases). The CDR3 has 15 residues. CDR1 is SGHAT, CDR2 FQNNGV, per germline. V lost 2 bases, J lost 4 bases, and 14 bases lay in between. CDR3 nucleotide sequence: TGTGCCAGCAGCTTAAGTCTAGCGTCACCAGAGACCCAGTACTTC. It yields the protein CASSLSLASPETQYF.

The CDR3 reads CASSLFPGDQETQYF. The CDR3, as DNA: TGTGCCAGCAGCTTGTTTCCAGGGGACCAAGAGACCCAGTACTTC. The chain couples TRBV5-6 to TRBJ2-5; a possible D gene is TRBD1 (6 bases). V gave up 1 base and J gave up 0 bases, with 10 bases separating them. Germline V gene lookup returns CDR1 SGHDT and CDR2 YYEEEE. This CDR3 has 15 amino acids.

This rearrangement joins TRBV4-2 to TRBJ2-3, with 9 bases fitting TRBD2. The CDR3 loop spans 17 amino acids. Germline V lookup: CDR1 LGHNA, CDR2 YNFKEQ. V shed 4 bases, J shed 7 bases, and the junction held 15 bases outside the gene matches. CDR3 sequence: CASSRFFGTSSENTQYF. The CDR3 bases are TGTGCCAGCAGCCGTTTTTTTGGGACTAGCAGTGAAAATACGCAGTATTTT.

Here the CDR3 reads CASSQDGIPNSNQPQHF. The CDR3 region has the DNA TGTGCCAGCAGCCAGGACGGGATCCCTAATAGCAATCAGCCCCAGCATTTT. The chain couples TRBV5-5 to TRBJ1-5; D remains ambiguous. This CDR3 spans 17 amino acids. The V end was cut by 4 bases, the J end by 0 bases, with 17 bases between. Germline V gene sequence: CDR1 SGHKS, CDR2 YYEKEE (reference sequence).

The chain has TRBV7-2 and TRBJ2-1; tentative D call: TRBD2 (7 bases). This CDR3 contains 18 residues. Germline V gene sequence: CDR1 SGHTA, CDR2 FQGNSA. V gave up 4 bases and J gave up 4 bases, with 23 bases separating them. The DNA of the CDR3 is TGTGCCAGCAGCTCCAAAGGCGGGGGCGTGATCGATTACAATGAGCAGTTCTTC. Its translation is CASSSKGGGVIDYNEQFF.

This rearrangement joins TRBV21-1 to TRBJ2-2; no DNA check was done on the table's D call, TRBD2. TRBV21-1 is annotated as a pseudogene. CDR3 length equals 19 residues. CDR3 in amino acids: CASSPRRASGRAASGELFF. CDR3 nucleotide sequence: TGTGCCAGCAGCCCCCGCAGAGCCAGCGGGAGGGCCGCTTCCGGGGAGCTGTTTTTT.

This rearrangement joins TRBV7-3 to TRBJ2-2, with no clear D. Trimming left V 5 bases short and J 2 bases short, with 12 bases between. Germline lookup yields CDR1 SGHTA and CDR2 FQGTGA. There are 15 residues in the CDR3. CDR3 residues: CASSQTGVNTGELFF. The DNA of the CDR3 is TGTGCCAGCAGCCAGACCGGAGTTAACACCGGGGAGCTGTTTTTT. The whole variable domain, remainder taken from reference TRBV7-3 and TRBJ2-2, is GAGVSQTPSNKVTEKGKYVELRCDPISGHTALYWYRQSLGQGPEFLIYFQGTGAADDSGLPNDRFFAVRPEGSVSTLKIQRTERGDSAVYLCASSQTGVNTGELFFGEGSRLTVL.